This is a list of T cell receptor beta chains from one sample in a study of blood T cell repertoires in COVID-19. Clones were sequenced by immunoSEQ multiplex PCR, and TCRdb holds only the in-frame ones, with some missing. The sample records roughly 150,000 clones, about 77% being singletons. The source material was peripheral blood. Receptors originate from a woman of 80 years or more with acute or convalescent COVID-19. Both conserved end residues are part of each CDR3. Fields, in order: D gene, J gene, V gene, clone size, CDR3 DNA, CDR3 protein. A D gene is named only where the DNA matches it firmly. The size of a clone is reported for some rows only, either as once, few or many, or as a class for expanded clones.

D: .; J: TRBJ1-2; V: TRBV30; size: .; DNA: TGTGCCCGGGACTCCCGAAACTATGGCTACACCTTC; CDR3: CARDSRNYGYTF
D: .; J: TRBJ2-2; V: TRBV19; size: .; DNA: TGTGCCAGTAGTCCCAACAGGAACACCGGGGAGCTGTTTTTT; CDR3: CASSPNRNTGELFF
D: TRBD1; J: TRBJ1-2; V: TRBV6-6; size: .; DNA: TGTGCCAGCAGTCCTGGGGGTTACAGGACAGGGAGGAACTATGGCTACACCTTC; CDR3: CASSPGGYRTGRNYGYTF
D: TRBD1; J: TRBJ1-4; V: TRBV3-1/TRBV3-2; size: .; DNA: TGTGCCAGCAGCCCCGAAGGGGGCAATGAAAAACTGTTTTTT; CDR3: CASSPEGGNEKLFF
D: TRBD1; J: TRBJ1-2; V: TRBV7-8; size: .; DNA: TGTGCCAGCAGCCCTTCCGGACAGGGGGGCCGCTACACCTTC; CDR3: CASSPSGQGGRYTF
D: TRBD2; J: TRBJ2-5; V: TRBV10-2; size: few; DNA: TGCGCCAGCAGTGATCCTAGCGGGGGCCTCCAAGAGACCCAGTACTTC; CDR3: CASSDPSGGLQETQYF
D: TRBD1; J: TRBJ1-5; V: TRBV27; size: .; DNA: TGTGCCAGCAGTTCGGGACAGGGGGGGGGTTCGAGCAATCAGCCCCAGCATTTT; CDR3: CASSSGQGGGSSNQPQHF
D: TRBD1; J: TRBJ1-4; V: TRBV6-5; size: many; DNA: TGTGCCAGCAGGGTGACAGGGGCTAATGAAAAACTGTTTTTT; CDR3: CASRVTGANEKLFF
D: TRBD2; J: TRBJ2-3; V: TRBV6-5; size: once; DNA: TGTGCCAGCAGCCCCGGGCCCGGGAGGGCAGATACGCAGTATTTT; CDR3: CASSPGPGRADTQYF
D: TRBD2; J: TRBJ2-1; V: TRBV10-3; size: .; DNA: TGTGCCATCAGTGTGGGTGGGGCTAGCGGGAGGATCAATGAGCAGTTCTTC; CDR3: CAISVGGASGRINEQFF
D: .; J: TRBJ2-7; V: TRBV11-2; size: .; DNA: TGTGCCAGCAGCTACTACATCTACGAGCAGTACTTC; CDR3: CASSYYIYEQYF
D: .; J: TRBJ1-1; V: TRBV29-1; size: once; DNA: TGCAGCGTTGATTGGGCCTTGAACACTGAAGCTTTCTTT; CDR3: CSVDWALNTEAFF
D: .; J: TRBJ1-1; V: TRBV7-9; size: .; DNA: TGTGCCAGCCACGAGGGCTGGGACACTGAAGCTTTCTTT; CDR3: CASHEGWDTEAFF
D: .; J: TRBJ1-1; V: TRBV10-1; size: .; DNA: TGCGCCAGCATGGGACAACTGAACACTGAAGCTTTCTTT; CDR3: CASMGQLNTEAFF
D: .; J: TRBJ2-7; V: TRBV5-1; size: .; DNA: TGCGCCAGCAGCTTGGTGGCTGGGAGCGCCTACGAGCAGTACTTC; CDR3: CASSLVAGSAYEQYF
D: TRBD1; J: TRBJ1-3; V: TRBV5-1; size: .; DNA: TGCGCCAGCAGCTTGTGGGACAGGGGAAACACCATATATTTT; CDR3: CASSLWDRGNTIYF
D: TRBD1; J: TRBJ2-7; V: TRBV10-1; size: few; DNA: TGCGCCAGCAGTGGGGACAGGGGGAGCCTCGAGCAGTACTTC; CDR3: CASSGDRGSLEQYF